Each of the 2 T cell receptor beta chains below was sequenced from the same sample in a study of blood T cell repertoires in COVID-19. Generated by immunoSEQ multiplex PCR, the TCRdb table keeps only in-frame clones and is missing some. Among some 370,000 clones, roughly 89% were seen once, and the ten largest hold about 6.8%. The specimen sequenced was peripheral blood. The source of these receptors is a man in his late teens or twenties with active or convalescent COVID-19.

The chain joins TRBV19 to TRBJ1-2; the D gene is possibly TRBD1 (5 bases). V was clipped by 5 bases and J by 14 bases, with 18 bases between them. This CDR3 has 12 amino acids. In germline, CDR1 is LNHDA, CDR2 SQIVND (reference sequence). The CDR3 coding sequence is TGTGCCAGTAGTGGGGCAGGCAGGCCAATAACCTTC. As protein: CASSGAGRPITF.

CDR3 sequence: CASSFRTGGTNTEAFF. CDR3 sequence (DNA): TGTGCCAGCAGCTTCCGGACAGGGGGTACGAACACTGAAGCTTTCTTT. The chain combines TRBV7-8 with TRBJ1-1; 10 bases fit TRBD1. CDR1 and CDR2 from the germline V gene are SGHVS and FQNEAQ. Trimming removed 3 bases from V and 1 base from J; junction bases left unmatched: 5. The CDR3 consists of 16 residues.